The rows below give T cell receptor beta chains drawn from one sample of a study of shared clonotypes between healthy human individuals. Assay used: immunoSEQ multiplex PCR; TCRdb lists only in-frame clones, some missing. The table lists about 2.2 million clones, just over 90% of them singletons. Sequencing was done on a sample of naive CD8+ T cells from PBMCs. The source of these receptors is a man aged 18 to 29 in good health. Some clones in this sample may be carry-over from other donors' samples. The CDR3 runs from the conserved cysteine through the conserved F or W. D genes are given only for firm matches. Clone sizes are given selectively: once, few, many, or a class where the clone is expanded.

D gene	V gene	J gene	clone size	CDR3 DNA	CDR3 protein
-	TRBV29-1	TRBJ2-7	once	TGCAGCGTTGTTGGCGGCGGATCCTCCTACGAGCAGTACTTC	CSVVGGGSSYEQYF
-	TRBV7-9	TRBJ1-6	-	TGTGCCAGCAGCTTAGAAGGTGGACGGACATCACCCCTCCACTTT	CASSLEGGRTSPLHF
-	TRBV7-8	TRBJ2-1	-	TGTGCCAGCAGCTTAATCGGCCACGGGAATGAGCAGTTCTTC	CASSLIGHGNEQFF
-	TRBV28	TRBJ1-1	-	TGTGCCAGCAGTTTTCGAGGTTCGGGGTTCACTGAAGCTTTCTTT	CASSFRGSGFTEAFF
-	TRBV27	TRBJ1-4	-	TGTGCCAGCAGTTTAGGGACCCATGAAAAACTGTTTTTT	CASSLGTHEKLFF
TRBD1	TRBV5-1	TRBJ1-2	-	TGCGCCAGCAGCCTAAGGGACAGGAACTATGGCTACACCTTC	CASSLRDRNYGYTF
-	TRBV5-4	TRBJ1-1	-	TGTGCCAGCAGCCGTACAGGACCGTCGAACACTGAAGCTTTCTTT	CASSRTGPSNTEAFF
TRBD2	TRBV5-1	TRBJ2-6	-	TGCGCCAGCAGCTCTCGGGAGGAGCGCTCCTCTGGGGCCAACGTCCTGACTTTC	CASSSREERSSGANVLTF
-	TRBV30	TRBJ2-3	-	TGTGCCTGGGAGGGAGTGAACACAGATACGCAGTATTTT	CAWEGVNTDTQYF
-	TRBV6-6	TRBJ2-2	-	TGTGCCAGCAGTTCTCAGCCCGCAAACAGGGAGCTGTTTTTT	CASSSQPANRELFF
TRBD1	TRBV9	TRBJ1-4	-	TGTGCCAGCAGCGAATTGGGACAGTCAAATGAAAAACTGTTTTTT	CASSELGQSNEKLFF
-	TRBV27	TRBJ1-2	-	TGTGCCAGCAGCCCCGGGGCCCCCGCGGGTGGCTACACCTTC	CASSPGAPAGGYTF
TRBD1	TRBV7-3	TRBJ2-7	-	TGTGCCAGCAGCCAGACAGGGGGAGGCTACGAGCAGTACTTC	CASSQTGGGYEQYF
-	TRBV28	TRBJ2-2	-	TGTGCCAGCAGTCCCCTGGGCGAGCAGAACACCGGGGAGCTGTTTTTT	CASSPLGEQNTGELFF
TRBD2	TRBV11-3	TRBJ2-1	once	TGTGCCAGCAGCCGACTAGCGGGAGGATACAATGAGCAGTTCTTC	CASSRLAGGYNEQFF
-	TRBV11-2	TRBJ2-3	-	TGTGCCAGCAGCTCAAACGTGGGGGTTTCGGATACGCAGTATTTT	CASSSNVGVSDTQYF
-	TRBV12-2	TRBJ1-2	once	TGTGCAAGTGCGGGCCAGGGGACATATGGCTACACCTTC	CASAGQGTYGYTF
TRBD2	TRBV7-9	TRBJ2-7	-	TGTGCCAGCAGCCCCGGACTAGCGGGAGGGAAAACTTACGAGCAGTACTTC	CASSPGLAGGKTYEQYF
-	TRBV9	TRBJ2-6	-	TGTGCCAGCAGATCTGGGGCCAACGTCCTGACTTTC	CASRSGANVLTF
-	TRBV10-2	TRBJ2-1	once	TGCGCCGGCCGACTAGGTAGGACCTACAATGAGCAGTTCTTC	CAGRLGRTYNEQFF
TRBD1	TRBV28	TRBJ2-7	-	TGTGCCAGCGTCATCGGGACAGGAGTCCACGAGCAGTACTTC	CASVIGTGVHEQYF
TRBD1	TRBV27	TRBJ2-2	-	TGTGCCAGCAGTCCCCGGGACAGGGGGCAGGCCGGGGAGCTGTTTTTT	CASSPRDRGQAGELFF
-	TRBV27	TRBJ2-1	-	TGTGCCAGCAGTTTGAAGGGACCCTACAATGAGCAGTTCTTC	CASSLKGPYNEQFF
-	TRBV9	TRBJ2-5	-	TGTGCCAGCAGTGAGGGGGGGACCCAGTACTTC	CASSEGGTQYF
TRBD1	TRBV6-5	TRBJ2-1	-	TGTGCCAGCAGTCTCCCTGGACAGGGTATCAATGAGCAGTTCTTC	CASSLPGQGINEQFF
TRBD1	TRBV19	TRBJ2-6	-	TGTGCCAGTAGTGCGATGACAGGGGTCGCTGGGGCCAACGTCCTGACTTTC	CASSAMTGVAGANVLTF
-	TRBV19	TRBJ1-1	-	TGTGCCAGTAGTAGTAGAGGGTATCCTGAAGCTTTCTTT	CASSSRGYPEAFF
-	TRBV2	TRBJ2-1	-	TGTGCCAGCAGTGAATGGGATCTACCGACGAATGAGCAGTTCTTC	CASSEWDLPTNEQFF
TRBD1	TRBV28	TRBJ1-2	-	TGTGCCAGCAGAGTAGGGGGCGAGCATGGCTACACCTTC	CASRVGGEHGYTF
TRBD1	TRBV15	TRBJ1-5	-	TGTGCCACCAGCAGAGAGGGGACAGAGAATCAGCCCCAGCATTTT	CATSREGTENQPQHF
-	TRBV7-9	TRBJ1-1	few	TGTGCCAGCAGCTTCAATTCCCGACAGTACCAGAACACTGAAGCTTTCTTT	CASSFNSRQYQNTEAFF
-	TRBV27	TRBJ2-1	-	TGTGCCAGCAGTGACCGGGACCACTACAATGAGCAGTTCTTC	CASSDRDHYNEQFF
TRBD1	TRBV27	TRBJ2-1	-	TGTGCCAGCAGTTTATGGGCAGGGGGCCGGGGCAACAAGGGTGAACAGTTCTTC	CASSLWAGGRGNKGEQFF
TRBD1	TRBV19	TRBJ2-3	-	TGTGCCAGTAGTCCGCGGACAGGGGTAGCACGTGTGGAAACGCAGTATTTT	CASSPRTGVARVETQYF
TRBD2	TRBV7-2	TRBJ2-3	-	TGTGCCAGCAGCTCTGGACTAGCGGGAGAGGCAGATACGCAGTATTTT	CASSSGLAGEADTQYF
-	TRBV27	TRBJ1-2	-	TGTGCCAGCAGCATATACCGTTCCCCGGGACGGGTGGGCTACACCTTC	CASSIYRSPGRVGYTF
TRBD1	TRBV9	TRBJ2-1	once	TGTGCCAGCAGCCCGCGGGACAGGGGATACAATGAGCAGTTCTTC	CASSPRDRGYNEQFF
-	TRBV7-8	TRBJ1-5	-	TGTGCCAGCAGCCCCTTCCTAGAGGGCAATCAGCCCCAGCATTTT	CASSPFLEGNQPQHF
-	TRBV5-6	TRBJ1-4	-	TGTGCCAGCAGCTTGTATATCAGTCTTGAAAAACTGTTTTTT	CASSLYISLEKLFF
TRBD2	TRBV11-2	TRBJ2-1	once	TGTGCCAGCAGCTTTTCCCATGCGGGAGGGAGCGATGAGCAGTTCTTC	CASSFSHAGGSDEQFF
-	TRBV19	TRBJ2-1	-	TGTGCCACCCAGGAAGGGGTCGATGAGCAGTTCTTC	CATQEGVDEQFF
TRBD2	TRBV14	TRBJ2-3	-	TGTGCCAGCAGCCAAGATATGAGCGGGAGTTATGATACGCAGTATTTT	CASSQDMSGSYDTQYF
-	TRBV2	TRBJ2-3	once	TGTGCCAGCAGTGAAACCCACCCCGGGACCACAGATACGCAGTATTTT	CASSETHPGTTDTQYF
TRBD1	TRBV7-9	TRBJ2-5	-	TGTGCCAGCAGCTTATCCAGGGGGATACTTGCGGAGACCCAGTACTTC	CASSLSRGILAETQYF
-	TRBV27	TRBJ2-7	-	TGTGCCAGCAGCCCCGGGGGGCCGACCTACGAGCAGTACTTC	CASSPGGPTYEQYF
-	TRBV2	TRBJ2-7	-	TGTGCCAGCAGCCCGACGAGGGGGTACTACGAGCAGTACTTC	CASSPTRGYYEQYF
-	TRBV29-1	TRBJ2-3	-	TGCAGCGTTGTAGCCCCAGCGACCCGCACAGATACGCAGTATTTT	CSVVAPATRTDTQYF
-	TRBV27	TRBJ1-4	-	TGTGCCAGCAGTTTTACAGGCCGCAGGTCAACTAATGAAAAACTGTTTTTT	CASSFTGRRSTNEKLFF
-	TRBV6-1	TRBJ2-1	-	TGTGCCAGCAGTGAGTCTAGGGGAAATGAGCAGTTCTTC	CASSESRGNEQFF
TRBD2	TRBV27	TRBJ2-1	-	TGTGCCAGCAGTTTATCAGCGGGAGGATATAATGAGCAGTTCTTC	CASSLSAGGYNEQFF
-	TRBV15	TRBJ2-7	-	TGTGCCACCAGCAGAGACTTCAGGGACGAGCAGTACTTC	CATSRDFRDEQYF
-	TRBV11-2	TRBJ2-2	-	TGTGCCAGCAGCTTGGGGGACTTTACCACCGGGGAGCTGTTTTTT	CASSLGDFTTGELFF
-	TRBV7-9	TRBJ2-7	-	TGTGCCAGCAGCCTGGGGGCAGGGGCCCTAATAGAGCAGTACTTC	CASSLGAGALIEQYF
-	TRBV19	TRBJ1-2	-	TGTGCCAGTAGCACAGATCTCAGGGTGCTCGGCTATGGCTACACCTTC	CASSTDLRVLGYGYTF
TRBD2	TRBV13	TRBJ2-1	-	TGTGCCAGCACCAACTGGGGGGGTTCAGGCAATGAGCAGTTCTTC	CASTNWGGSGNEQFF
-	TRBV28	TRBJ1-2	-	TGTGCCAGCAGCCCCCTAGGATCAGCCTATGGCTACACCTTC	CASSPLGSAYGYTF